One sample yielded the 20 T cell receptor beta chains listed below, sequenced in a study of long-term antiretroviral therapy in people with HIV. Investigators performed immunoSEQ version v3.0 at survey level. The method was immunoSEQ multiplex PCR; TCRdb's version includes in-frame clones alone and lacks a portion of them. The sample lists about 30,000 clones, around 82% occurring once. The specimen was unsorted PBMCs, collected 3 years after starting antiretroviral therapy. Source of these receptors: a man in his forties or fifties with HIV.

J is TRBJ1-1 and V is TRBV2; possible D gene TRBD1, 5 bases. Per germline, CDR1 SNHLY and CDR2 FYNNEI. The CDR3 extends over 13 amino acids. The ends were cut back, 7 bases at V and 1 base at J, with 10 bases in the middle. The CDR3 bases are TGTGCCAGCACGGGACTGCAGAACACTGAAGCTTTCTTT. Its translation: CASTGLQNTEAFF.

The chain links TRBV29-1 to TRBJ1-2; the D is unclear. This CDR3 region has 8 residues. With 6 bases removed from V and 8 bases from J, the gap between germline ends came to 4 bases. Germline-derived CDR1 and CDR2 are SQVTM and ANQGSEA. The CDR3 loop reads CSVGGYTF. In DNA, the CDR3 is TGCAGCGTCGGGGGCTACACCTTC.

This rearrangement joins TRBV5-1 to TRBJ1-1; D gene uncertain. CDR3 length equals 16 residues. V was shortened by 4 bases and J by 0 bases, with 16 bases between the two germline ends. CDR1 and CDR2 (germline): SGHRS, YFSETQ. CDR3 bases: TGCGCCAGCAGCCTTAGATCTTCGATCATGAACACTGAAGCTTTCTTT. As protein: CASSLRSSIMNTEAFF.

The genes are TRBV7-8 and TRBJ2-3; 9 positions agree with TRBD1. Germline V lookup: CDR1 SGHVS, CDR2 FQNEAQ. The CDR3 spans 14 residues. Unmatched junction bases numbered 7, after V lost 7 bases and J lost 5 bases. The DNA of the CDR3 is TGTGCCAGCACGACAGGGGGGCAGGGAGATACGCAGTATTTT. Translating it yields CASTTGGQGDTQYF.

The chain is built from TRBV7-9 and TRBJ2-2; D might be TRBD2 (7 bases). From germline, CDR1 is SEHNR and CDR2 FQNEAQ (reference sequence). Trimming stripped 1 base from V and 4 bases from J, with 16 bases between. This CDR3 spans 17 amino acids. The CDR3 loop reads CASSLEGGAPSTGELFF. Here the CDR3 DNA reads TGTGCCAGCAGCTTAGAAGGGGGGGCCCCGAGCACCGGGGAGCTGTTTTTT.

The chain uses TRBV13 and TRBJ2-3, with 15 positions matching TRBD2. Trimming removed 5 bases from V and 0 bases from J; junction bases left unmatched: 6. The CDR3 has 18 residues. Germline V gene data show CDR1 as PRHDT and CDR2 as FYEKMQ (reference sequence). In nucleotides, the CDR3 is TGTGCCAGCAGCCCGGGACTAGCGGGGGGCCCTAGCACAGATACGCAGTATTTT. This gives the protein CASSPGLAGGPSTDTQYF.

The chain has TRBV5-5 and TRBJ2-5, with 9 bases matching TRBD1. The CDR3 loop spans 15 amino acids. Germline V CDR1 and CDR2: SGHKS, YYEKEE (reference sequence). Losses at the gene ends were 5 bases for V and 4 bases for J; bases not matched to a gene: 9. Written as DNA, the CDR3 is TGTGCCAGCAGTCTCCCCGGACAGGGGAGAGAGACCCAGTACTTC. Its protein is CASSLPGQGRETQYF.

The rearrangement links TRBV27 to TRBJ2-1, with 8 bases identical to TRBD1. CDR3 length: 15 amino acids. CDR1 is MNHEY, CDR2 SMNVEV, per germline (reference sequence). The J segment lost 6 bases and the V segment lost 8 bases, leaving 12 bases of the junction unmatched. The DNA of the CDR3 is TGTGCCAGCGGGCCCCGGGACAGGCCCCTCAATGAGCAGTTCTTC. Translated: CASGPRDRPLNEQFF.

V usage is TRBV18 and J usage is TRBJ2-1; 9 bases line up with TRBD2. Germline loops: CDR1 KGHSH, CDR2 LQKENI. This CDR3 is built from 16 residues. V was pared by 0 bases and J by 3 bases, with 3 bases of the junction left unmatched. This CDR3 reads CASSPPSGGYYNEQFF. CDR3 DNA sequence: TGTGCCAGCTCACCACCTAGCGGGGGTTACTACAATGAGCAGTTCTTC. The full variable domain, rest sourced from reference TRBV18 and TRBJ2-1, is NAGVMQNPRHLVRRRGQEARLRCSPMKGHSHVYWYRQLPEEGLKFMVYLQKENIIDESGMPKERFSAEFPKEGPSILRIQQVVRGDSAAYFCASSPPSGGYYNEQFFGPGTRLTVL.

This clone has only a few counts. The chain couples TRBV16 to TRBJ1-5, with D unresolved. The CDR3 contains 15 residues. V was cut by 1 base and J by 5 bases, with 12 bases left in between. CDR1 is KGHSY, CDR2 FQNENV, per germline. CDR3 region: CASSQFYGGDQPQHF. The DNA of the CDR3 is TGTGCCAGCAGCCAATTCTACGGAGGTGATCAGCCCCAGCATTTT.

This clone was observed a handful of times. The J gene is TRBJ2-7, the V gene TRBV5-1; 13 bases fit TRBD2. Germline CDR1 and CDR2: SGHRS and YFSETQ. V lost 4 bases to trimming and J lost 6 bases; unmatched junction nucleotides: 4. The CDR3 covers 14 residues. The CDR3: CASSKGLAGSEQYF. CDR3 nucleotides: TGCGCCAGCAGCAAGGGACTAGCGGGAAGCGAGCAGTACTTC.

The CDR3 protein is CASSLGYNLDHGYTF. CDR3 DNA sequence: TGTGCCAGCAGCTTAGGATATAACTTGGATCATGGCTACACCTTC. This chain links TRBV7-9 with TRBJ1-2; no clear D. CDR1 and CDR2 from the germline V gene are SEHNR and FQNEAQ (reference sequence). This CDR3 spans 15 amino acids. The V and J ends lost 1 base and 6 bases respectively, with 15 bases between them. Looking up the rest from reference TRBV7-9 and TRBJ1-2 gives the full variable domain: DTGVSQNPRHKITKRGQNVTFRCDPISEHNRLYWYRQTLGQGPEFLTYFQNEAQLEKSRLLSDRFSAERPKGSFSTLEIQRTEQGDSAMYLCASSLGYNLDHGYTFGSGTRLTVV.

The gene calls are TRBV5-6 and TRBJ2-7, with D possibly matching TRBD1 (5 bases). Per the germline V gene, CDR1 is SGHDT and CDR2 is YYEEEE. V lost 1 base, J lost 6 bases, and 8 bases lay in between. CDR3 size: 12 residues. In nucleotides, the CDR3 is TGTGCCAGCAGCTTGCAGGGAATCGAGCAGTACTTC. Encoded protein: CASSLQGIEQYF. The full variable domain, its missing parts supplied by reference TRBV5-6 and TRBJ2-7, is DAGVTQSPTHLIKTRGQQVTLRCSPKSGHDTVSWYQQALGQGPQFIFQYYEEEERQRGNFPDRFSGHQFPNYSSELNVNALLLGDSALYLCASSLQGIEQYFGPGTRLTVT.

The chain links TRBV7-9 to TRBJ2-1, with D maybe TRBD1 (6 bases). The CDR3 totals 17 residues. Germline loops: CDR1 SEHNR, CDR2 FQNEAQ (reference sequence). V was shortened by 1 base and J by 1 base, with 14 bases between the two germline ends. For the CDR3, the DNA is TGTGCCAGCAGCTTAGACATGGACAGATATTCCTACAATGAGCAGTTCTTC. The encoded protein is CASSLDMDRYSYNEQFF.

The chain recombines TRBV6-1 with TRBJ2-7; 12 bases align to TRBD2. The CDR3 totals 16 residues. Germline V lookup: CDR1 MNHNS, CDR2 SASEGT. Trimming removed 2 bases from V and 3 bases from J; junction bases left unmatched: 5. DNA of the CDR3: TGTGCCAGCAGTGAACGGACTAGCGGGATTAACTACGAGCAGTACTTC. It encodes CASSERTSGINYEQYF.

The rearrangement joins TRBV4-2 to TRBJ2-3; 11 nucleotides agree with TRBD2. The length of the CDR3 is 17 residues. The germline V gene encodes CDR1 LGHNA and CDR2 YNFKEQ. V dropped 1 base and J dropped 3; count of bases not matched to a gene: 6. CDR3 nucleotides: TGTGCCAGCAGCCAAGTGATAGCGGGGGGGTTTACAGATACGCAGTATTTT. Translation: CASSQVIAGGFTDTQYF.

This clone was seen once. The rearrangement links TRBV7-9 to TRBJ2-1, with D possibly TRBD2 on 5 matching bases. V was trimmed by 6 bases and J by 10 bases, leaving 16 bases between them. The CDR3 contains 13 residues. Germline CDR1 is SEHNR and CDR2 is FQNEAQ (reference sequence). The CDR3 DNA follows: TGTGCCAGCAGGACGTCAGCAGCGGCAGAGCAGTTCTTC. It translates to CASRTSAAAEQFF.

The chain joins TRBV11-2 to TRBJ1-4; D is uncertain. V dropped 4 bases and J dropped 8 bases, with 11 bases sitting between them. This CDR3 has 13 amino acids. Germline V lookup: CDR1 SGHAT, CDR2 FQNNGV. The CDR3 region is CASSSGSGEKLFF. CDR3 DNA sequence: TGTGCCAGCAGCTCCGGATCGGGAGAAAAACTGTTTTTT.

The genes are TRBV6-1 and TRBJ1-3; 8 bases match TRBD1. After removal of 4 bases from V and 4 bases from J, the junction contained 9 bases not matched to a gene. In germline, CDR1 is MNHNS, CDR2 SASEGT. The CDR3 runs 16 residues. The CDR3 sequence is CASSVTYRGAGNTIYF. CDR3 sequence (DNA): TGTGCCAGCAGTGTCACATACAGGGGGGCAGGAAACACCATATATTTT.

In DNA, the CDR3 is TGTGCCAGCAGTTCCACCTACAGGGAACTCTATGGCTACACCTTC. This codes for CASSSTYRELYGYTF. The J gene is TRBJ1-2, the V gene TRBV6-5, with TRBD1 as a possible D gene (6 bases). This CDR3 is built from 15 residues. Germline values: CDR1 MNHEY, CDR2 SVGAGI. The V gene lost 4 bases and the J gene lost 4 bases, with 16 bases spanning the gap.